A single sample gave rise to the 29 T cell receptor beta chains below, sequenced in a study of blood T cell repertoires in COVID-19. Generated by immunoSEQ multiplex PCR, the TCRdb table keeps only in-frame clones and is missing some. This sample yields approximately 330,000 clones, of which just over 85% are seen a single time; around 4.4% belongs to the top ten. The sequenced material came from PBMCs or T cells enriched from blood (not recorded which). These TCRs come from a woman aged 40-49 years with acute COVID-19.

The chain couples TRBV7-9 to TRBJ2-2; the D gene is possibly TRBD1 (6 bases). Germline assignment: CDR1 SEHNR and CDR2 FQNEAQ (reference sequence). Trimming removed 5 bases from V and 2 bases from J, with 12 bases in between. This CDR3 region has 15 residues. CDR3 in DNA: TGTGCCAGCAGCCCCCGGACAGTTAACACCGGGGAGCTGTTTTTT. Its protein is CASSPRTVNTGELFF.

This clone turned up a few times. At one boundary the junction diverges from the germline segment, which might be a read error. The DNA for the CDR3 is TGTGCCAGCAGTGAATGGGACAGGTTGTCCTTC. Protein: CASSEWDRLSF. This chain connects TRBV6-1 to TRBJ1-2, with 8 bases identical to TRBD1. This CDR3 spans 11 amino acids. CDR1 and CDR2 from the germline V gene are MNHNS and SASEGT.

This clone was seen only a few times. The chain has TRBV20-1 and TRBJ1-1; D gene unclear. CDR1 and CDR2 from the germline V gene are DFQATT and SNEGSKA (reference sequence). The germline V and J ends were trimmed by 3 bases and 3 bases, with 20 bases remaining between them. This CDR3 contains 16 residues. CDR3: CSASLGGLGRDTEAFF. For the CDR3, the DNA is TGCAGTGCTAGTTTAGGTGGCCTTGGGAGAGACACTGAAGCTTTCTTT.

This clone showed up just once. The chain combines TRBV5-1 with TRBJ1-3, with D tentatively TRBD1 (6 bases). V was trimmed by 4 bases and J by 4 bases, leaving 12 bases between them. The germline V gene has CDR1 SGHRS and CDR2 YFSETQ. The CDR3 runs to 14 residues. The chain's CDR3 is CASSLGTSGNTIYF. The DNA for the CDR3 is TGCGCCAGCAGCCTCGGGACATCAGGAAACACCATATATTTT.

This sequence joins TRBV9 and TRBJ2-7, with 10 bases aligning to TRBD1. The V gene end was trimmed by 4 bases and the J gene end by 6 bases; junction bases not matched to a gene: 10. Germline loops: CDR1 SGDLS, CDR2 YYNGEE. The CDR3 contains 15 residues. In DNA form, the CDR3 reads TGTGCCAGCAGCCCGCGACAGGGGGCGTATTCCGAGCAGTACTTC. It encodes CASSPRQGAYSEQYF. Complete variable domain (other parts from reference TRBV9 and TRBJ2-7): DSGVTQTPKHLITATGQRVTLRCSPRSGDLSVYWYQQSLDQGLQFLIQYYNGEERAKGNILERFSAQQFPDLHSELNLSSLELGDSALYFCASSPRQGAYSEQYFGPGTRLTVT.

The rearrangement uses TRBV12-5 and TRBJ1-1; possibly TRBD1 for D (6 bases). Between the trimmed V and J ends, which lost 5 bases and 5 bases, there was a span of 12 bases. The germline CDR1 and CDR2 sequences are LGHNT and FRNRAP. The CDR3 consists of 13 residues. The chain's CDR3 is CASGRQVNTEAFF. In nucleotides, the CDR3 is TGTGCTAGTGGTAGACAGGTTAATACTGAAGCTTTCTTT.

The CDR3 region has the DNA TGCGCCAGCAGCCACCCGGATGAGGGTCGGACTGAAGCTTTCTTT. It translates to CASSHPDEGRTEAFF. The chain joins TRBV4-1 to TRBJ1-1; no clear D gene. The CDR3 extends over 15 amino acids. V shed 3 bases and J shed 5 bases, with 16 bases lying between them. CDR1 and CDR2 (germline): MGHRA, YSYEKL.

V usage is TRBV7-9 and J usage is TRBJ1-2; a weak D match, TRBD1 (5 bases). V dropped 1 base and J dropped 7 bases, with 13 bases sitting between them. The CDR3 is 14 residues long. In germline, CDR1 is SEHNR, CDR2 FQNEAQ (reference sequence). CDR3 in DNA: TGTGCCAGCAGCTTAGTTTCTGGGGCTCGTGGCTACACCTTC. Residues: CASSLVSGARGYTF.

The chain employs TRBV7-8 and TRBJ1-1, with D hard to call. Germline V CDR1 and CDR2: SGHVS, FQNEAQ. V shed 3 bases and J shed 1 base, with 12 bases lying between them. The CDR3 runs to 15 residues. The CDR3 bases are TGTGCCAGCAGCTTGACTCCAGAGTCGAACACTGAAGCTTTCTTT. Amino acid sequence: CASSLTPESNTEAFF.

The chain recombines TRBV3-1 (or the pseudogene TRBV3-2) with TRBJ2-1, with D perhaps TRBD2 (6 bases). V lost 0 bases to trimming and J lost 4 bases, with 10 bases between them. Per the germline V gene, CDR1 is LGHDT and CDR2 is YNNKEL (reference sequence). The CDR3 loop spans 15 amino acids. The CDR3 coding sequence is TGTGCCAGCAGCCAAGATGAGGAGGGATACAATGAGCAGTTCTTC. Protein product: CASSQDEEGYNEQFF.

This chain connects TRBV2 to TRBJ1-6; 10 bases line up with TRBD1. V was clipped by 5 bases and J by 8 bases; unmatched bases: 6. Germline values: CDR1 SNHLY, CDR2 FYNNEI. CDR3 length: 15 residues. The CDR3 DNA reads TGTGCCAGCAGTAACACCGGGACAGGGGATTCACCCCTCCACTTT. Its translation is CASSNTGTGDSPLHF.

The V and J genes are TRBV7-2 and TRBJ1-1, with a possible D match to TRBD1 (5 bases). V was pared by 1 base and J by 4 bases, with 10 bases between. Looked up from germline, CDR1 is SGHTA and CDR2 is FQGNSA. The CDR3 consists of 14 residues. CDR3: CASSLEAGGTEAFF. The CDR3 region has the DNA TGTGCCAGCAGCTTAGAGGCCGGGGGCACTGAAGCTTTCTTT.

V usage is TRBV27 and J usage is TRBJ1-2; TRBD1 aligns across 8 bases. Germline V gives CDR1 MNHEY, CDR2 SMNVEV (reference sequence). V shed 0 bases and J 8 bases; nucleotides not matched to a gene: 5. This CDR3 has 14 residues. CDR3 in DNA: TGTGCCAGCAGTTTATCGACAGGGGAGAAGGGCTACACCTTC. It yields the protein CASSLSTGEKGYTF.

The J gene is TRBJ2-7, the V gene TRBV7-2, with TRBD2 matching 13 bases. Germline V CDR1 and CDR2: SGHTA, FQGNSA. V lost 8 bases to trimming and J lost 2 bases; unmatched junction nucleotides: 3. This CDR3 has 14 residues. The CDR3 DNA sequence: TGTGCCAGCGTACTAGCGGGAGGGCCCTACGAGCAGTACTTC. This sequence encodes CASVLAGGPYEQYF.

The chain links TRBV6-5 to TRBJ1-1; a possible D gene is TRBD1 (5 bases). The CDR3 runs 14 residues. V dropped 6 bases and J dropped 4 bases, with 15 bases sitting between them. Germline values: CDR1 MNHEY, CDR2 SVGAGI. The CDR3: CASSRGTFGTEAFF. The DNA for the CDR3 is TGTGCCAGCAGCCGGGGGACCTTTGGCACTGAAGCTTTCTTT.

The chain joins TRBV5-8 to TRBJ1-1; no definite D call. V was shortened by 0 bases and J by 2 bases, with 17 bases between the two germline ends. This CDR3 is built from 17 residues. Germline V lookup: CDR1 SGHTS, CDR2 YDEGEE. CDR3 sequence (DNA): TGTGCCAGCAGCTTGGGACTACTTTGGACCGGAAACACTGAAGCTTTCTTT. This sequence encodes CASSLGLLWTGNTEAFF.

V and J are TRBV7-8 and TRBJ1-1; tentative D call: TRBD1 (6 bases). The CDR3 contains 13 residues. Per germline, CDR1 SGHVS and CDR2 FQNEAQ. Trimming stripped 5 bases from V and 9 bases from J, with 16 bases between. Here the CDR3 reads CASSRDTKSKAFF. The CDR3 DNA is TGTGCCAGCAGCCGGGACACAAAGAGCAAAGCTTTCTTT.

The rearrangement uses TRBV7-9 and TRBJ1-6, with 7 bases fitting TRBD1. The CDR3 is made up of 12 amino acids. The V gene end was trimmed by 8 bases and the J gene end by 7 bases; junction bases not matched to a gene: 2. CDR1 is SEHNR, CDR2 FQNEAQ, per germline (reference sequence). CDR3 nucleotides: TGTGCCAGCGGGACAGCCAATTCACCCCTCCACTTT. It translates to CASGTANSPLHF.

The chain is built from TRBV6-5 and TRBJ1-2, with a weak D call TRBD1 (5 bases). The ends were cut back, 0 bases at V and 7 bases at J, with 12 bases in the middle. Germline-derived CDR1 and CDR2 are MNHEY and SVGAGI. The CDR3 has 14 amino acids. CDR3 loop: CASSYSPGFRGYTF. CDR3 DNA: TGTGCCAGCAGTTACTCGCCAGGGTTTCGTGGCTACACCTTC.

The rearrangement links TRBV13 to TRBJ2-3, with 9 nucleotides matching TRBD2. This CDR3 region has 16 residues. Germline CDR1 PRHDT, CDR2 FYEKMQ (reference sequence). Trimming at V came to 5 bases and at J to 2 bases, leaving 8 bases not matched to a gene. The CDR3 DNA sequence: TGTGCCAGCAGCACCAAAGCGGGGGGTACCACAGATACGCAGTATTTT. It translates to CASSTKAGGTTDTQYF.

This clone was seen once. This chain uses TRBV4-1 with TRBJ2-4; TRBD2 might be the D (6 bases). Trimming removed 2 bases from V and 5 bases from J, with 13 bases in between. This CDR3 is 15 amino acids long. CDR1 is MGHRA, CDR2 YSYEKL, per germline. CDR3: CASSQPRDSQNIQYF. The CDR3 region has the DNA TGCGCCAGCAGCCAACCCCGGGACTCCCAAAACATTCAGTACTTC.

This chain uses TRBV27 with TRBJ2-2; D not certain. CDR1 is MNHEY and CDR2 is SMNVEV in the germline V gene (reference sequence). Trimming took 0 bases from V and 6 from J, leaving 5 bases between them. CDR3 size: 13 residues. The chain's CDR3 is CASSLSAAGELFF. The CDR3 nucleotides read TGTGCCAGCAGTTTATCCGCGGCCGGGGAGCTGTTTTTT.

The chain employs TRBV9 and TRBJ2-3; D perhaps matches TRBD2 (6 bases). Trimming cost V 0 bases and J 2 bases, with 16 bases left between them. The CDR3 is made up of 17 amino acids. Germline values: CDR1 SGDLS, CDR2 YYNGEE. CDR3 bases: TGTGCCAGCAGCGTAGTCAGGGAGGTTACTCTCACAGATACGCAGTATTTT. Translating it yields CASSVVREVTLTDTQYF.

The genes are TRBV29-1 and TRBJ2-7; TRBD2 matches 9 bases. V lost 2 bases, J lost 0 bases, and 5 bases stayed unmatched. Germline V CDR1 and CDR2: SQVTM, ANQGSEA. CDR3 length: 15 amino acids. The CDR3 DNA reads TGCAGCGTTGAAACCCGAGCGGGAGGCTCCTACGAGCAGTACTTC. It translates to CSVETRAGGSYEQYF.

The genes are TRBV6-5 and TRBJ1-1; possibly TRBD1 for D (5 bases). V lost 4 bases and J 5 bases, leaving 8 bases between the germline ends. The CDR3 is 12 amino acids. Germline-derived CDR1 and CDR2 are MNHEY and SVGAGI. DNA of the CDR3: TGTGCCAGCAGTTCTCCAGGGACTGAAGCTTTCTTT. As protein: CASSSPGTEAFF.

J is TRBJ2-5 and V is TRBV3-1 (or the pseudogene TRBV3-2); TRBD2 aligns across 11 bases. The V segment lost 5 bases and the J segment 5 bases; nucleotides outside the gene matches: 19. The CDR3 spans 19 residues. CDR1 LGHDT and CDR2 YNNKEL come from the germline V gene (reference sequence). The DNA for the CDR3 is TGTGCCAGCAGCACGAAACCGGGACTAGCGGACCCCCTAGGGGAGACCCAGTACTTC. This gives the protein CASSTKPGLADPLGETQYF.

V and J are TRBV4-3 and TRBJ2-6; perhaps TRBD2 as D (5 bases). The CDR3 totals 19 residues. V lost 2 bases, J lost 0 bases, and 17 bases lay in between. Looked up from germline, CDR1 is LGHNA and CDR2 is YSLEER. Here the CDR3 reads CASSQFLSGNPSGANVLTF. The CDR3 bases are TGCGCCAGCAGCCAATTCCTATCGGGGAACCCCTCTGGGGCCAACGTCCTGACTTTC.

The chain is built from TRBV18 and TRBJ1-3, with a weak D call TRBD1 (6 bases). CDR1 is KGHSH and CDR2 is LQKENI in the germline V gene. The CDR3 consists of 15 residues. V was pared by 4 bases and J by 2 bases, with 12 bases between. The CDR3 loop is CASSQSSGAGNTIYF. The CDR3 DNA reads TGTGCCAGCTCACAGTCCTCAGGGGCTGGAAACACCATATATTTT.

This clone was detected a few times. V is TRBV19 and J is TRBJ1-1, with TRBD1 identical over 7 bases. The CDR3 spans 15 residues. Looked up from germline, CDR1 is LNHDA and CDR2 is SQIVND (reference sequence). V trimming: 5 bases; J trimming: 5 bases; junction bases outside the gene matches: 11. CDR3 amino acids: CASSDTGATRTEAFF. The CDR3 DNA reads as TGTGCCAGTAGTGACACAGGGGCTACAAGGACTGAAGCTTTCTTT. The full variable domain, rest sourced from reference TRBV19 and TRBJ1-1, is DGGITQSPKYLFRKEGQNVTLSCEQNLNHDAMYWYRQDPGQGLRLIYYSQIVNDFQKGDIAEGYSVSREKKESFPLTVTSAQKNPTAFYLCASSDTGATRTEAFFGQGTRLTVV.